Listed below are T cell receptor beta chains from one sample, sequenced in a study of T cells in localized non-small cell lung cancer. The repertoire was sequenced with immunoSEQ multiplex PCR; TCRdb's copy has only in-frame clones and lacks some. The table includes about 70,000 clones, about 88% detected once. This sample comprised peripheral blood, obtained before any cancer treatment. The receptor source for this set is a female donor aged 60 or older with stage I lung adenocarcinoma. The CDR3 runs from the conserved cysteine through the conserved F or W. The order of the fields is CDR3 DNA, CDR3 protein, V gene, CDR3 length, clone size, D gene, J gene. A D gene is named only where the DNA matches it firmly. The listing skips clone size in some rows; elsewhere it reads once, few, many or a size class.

DNA: TGTGCCAGCAGCTTGGCGGGTGGGACAGGGGCGTACGAGCAGTACTTC; CDR3: CASSLAGGTGAYEQYF; V: TRBV5-5; length: 16; size: .; D: TRBD1; J: TRBJ2-7
DNA: TGTGCCAGCAGTTCCTACTTTGGGGGGTTGGCAACTAATGAAAAACTGTTTTTT; CDR3: CASSSYFGGLATNEKLFF; V: TRBV27; length: 18; size: .; D: .; J: TRBJ1-4
DNA: TGTGCCAGCAGTCAAAACAGGGGGGGAGGTGAAAAACTGTTTTTT; CDR3: CASSQNRGGGEKLFF; V: TRBV27; length: 15; size: .; D: TRBD1; J: TRBJ1-4
DNA: TGTGCCAGTAGTTCCCGGGGACAGGGGAGCGGCTACACCTTC; CDR3: CASSSRGQGSGYTF; V: TRBV19; length: 14; size: .; D: TRBD1; J: TRBJ1-2
DNA: TGTGCCAGCAGTACCCCGGACGGCTACACCGGGGAGCTGTTTTTT; CDR3: CASSTPDGYTGELFF; V: TRBV28; length: 15; size: .; D: .; J: TRBJ2-2
DNA: TGTGCCAGCAGTGAGGTATCGTGGGCGGGAGTGGCGGAGACCCAGTACTTC; CDR3: CASSEVSWAGVAETQYF; V: TRBV25-1; length: 17; size: .; D: TRBD2; J: TRBJ2-5
DNA: TGTGCCAGCAGTTACTCGATCAGCGGGCACTCCTACGAGCAGTACTTC; CDR3: CASSYSISGHSYEQYF; V: TRBV6-6; length: 16; size: few; D: .; J: TRBJ2-7
DNA: TGTGCCAGCAGCTTATCGGGAGGGACCTACAATGAGCAGTTCTTC; CDR3: CASSLSGGTYNEQFF; V: TRBV7-3; length: 15; size: .; D: TRBD2; J: TRBJ2-1
DNA: TGTGCCAGTAGCCTTGGACAGGGCTCTCACGAGCAGTACTTC; CDR3: CASSLGQGSHEQYF; V: TRBV19; length: 14; size: .; D: TRBD1; J: TRBJ2-7
DNA: TGTGCCAGCAGCTTAGCCCCCTTTAGGAACACTGAAGCTTTCTTT; CDR3: CASSLAPFRNTEAFF; V: TRBV7-9; length: 15; size: .; D: .; J: TRBJ1-1
DNA: TGTGCCAGCAGCTTGGCCAATAGGTATTACGAGCAGTACTTC; CDR3: CASSLANRYYEQYF; V: TRBV5-6; length: 14; size: .; D: .; J: TRBJ2-7
DNA: TGCGCCAGCAGCTTGCAGCAGGAGGGCTACACCTTC; CDR3: CASSLQQEGYTF; V: TRBV5-1; length: 12; size: .; D: .; J: TRBJ1-2
DNA: TGTGCCAGCAGCTTAGGGACCTCTAACTATGGCTACACCTTC; CDR3: CASSLGTSNYGYTF; V: TRBV5-6; length: 14; size: .; D: .; J: TRBJ1-2